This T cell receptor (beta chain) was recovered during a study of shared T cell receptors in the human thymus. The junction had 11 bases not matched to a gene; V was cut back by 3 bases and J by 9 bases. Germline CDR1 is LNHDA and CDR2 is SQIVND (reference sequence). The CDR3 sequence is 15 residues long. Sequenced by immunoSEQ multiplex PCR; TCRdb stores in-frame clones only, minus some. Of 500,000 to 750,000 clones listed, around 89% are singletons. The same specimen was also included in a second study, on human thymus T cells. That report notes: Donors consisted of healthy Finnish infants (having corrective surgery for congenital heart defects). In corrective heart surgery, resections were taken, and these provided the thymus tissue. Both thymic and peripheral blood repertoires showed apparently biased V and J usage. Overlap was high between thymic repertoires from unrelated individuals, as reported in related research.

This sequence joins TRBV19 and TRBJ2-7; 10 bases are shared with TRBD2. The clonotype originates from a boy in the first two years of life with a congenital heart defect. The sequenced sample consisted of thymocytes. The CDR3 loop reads CASSIGLAAIPRQYF. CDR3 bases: TGTGCCAGTAGTATCGGACTAGCGGCCATCCCCAGGCAGTACTTC.